This TCR beta chain emerged from a study of immune heterogeneity within non-small cell lung tumors. Study-wide results and caveats: Largely different high-frequency T-cell receptor beta clonotypes were found between individual patients. Local tumor mutational burden correlated moderately but significantly with local T-cell clonality (R about 0.3).

This clonotype was detected many times. As yet, its antigen is unknown. This CDR3 comprises 13 residues. Germline CDR1 reads MNHEY; CDR2 reads SMNVEV (reference sequence). V was trimmed by 2 bases and J by 1 base, leaving 6 bases between them. As template, the study used bulk tumor genomic DNA at 550 to 700 ng per sample. Doctors removed several biopsies from each primary tumor during surgery, keeping them far apart. Patients underwent curative surgery for non-small cell lung cancer (untreated and newly diagnosed). Donors comprised surgical patients with newly diagnosed non-small cell lung cancer, operated on with curative intent. Multiplex PCR amplified TCR beta CDR3 with 32 V and 13 J primers. TCRdb re-called the multiplex PCR reads with MiXCR, one entry per CDR3 protein. The sample shows 21,000 or so distinct CDR3 sequences, 25% to 30% of them seen only once.

The V and J genes are TRBV27 and TRBJ2-7; D not resolved. This TCR derives from a man between 40 and 49 years old with non-small cell lung cancer. Sequences were obtained from lung tumor tissue. The CDR3 region is CASSLRRSYEQYF. The CDR3 coding sequence is TGTGCCAGCAGTTTACGCAGATCCTACGAGCAGTACTTC.